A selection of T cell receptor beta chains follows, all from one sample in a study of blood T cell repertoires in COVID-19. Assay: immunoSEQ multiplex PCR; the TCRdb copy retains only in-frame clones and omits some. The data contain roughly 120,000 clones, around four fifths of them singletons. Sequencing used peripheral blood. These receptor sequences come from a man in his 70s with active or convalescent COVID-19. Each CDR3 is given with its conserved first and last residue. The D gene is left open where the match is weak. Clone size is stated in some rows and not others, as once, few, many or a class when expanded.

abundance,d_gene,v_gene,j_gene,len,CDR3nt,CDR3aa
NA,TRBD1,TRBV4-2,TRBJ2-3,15,TGTGCCAGCAGCCAAGATTGGGGACAGACAGATACGCAGTATTTT,CASSQDWGQTDTQYF
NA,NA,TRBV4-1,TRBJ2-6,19,TGCGCCAGCAGCCCCGGAAGGGCGCGGGAAAGCTCTGGGGCCAACGTCCTGACTTTC,CASSPGRARESSGANVLTF
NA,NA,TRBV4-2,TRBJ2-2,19,TGTGCCAGCAGCCAAGCAATTGGCCAGGGTTCGTGGTCGGCCGGGGAGCTGTTTTTT,CASSQAIGQGSWSAGELFF
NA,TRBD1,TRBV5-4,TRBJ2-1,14,TGTGCCAGCAGCTGGCAGACAGGGAACAATGAGCAGTTCTTC,CASSWQTGNNEQFF
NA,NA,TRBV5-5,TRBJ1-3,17,TGTGCCAGCAGGCCGGGACTTAACGGACTCTCTGGAAACACCATATATTTT,CASRPGLNGLSGNTIYF
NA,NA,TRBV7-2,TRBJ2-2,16,TGTGCCAGCAGCTTAGCATCTAGCGCGAACACCGGGGAGCTGTTTTTT,CASSLASSANTGELFF
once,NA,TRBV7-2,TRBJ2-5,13,TGTGCCAGCAGCTTAACATCGCGCGGGACCCAGTACTTC,CASSLTSRGTQYF
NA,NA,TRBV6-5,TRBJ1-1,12,TGTGCCAGCAGGCAGGGGAACACTGAAGCTTTCTTT,CASRQGNTEAFF
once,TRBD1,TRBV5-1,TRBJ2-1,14,TGCGCCAGCAGCTTGGGGGGACAGAACAATGAGCAGTTCTTC,CASSLGGQNNEQFF
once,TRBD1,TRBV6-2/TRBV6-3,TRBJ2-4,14,TGTGCCAGCAGTGGGACAGGGTCCGGCGACATTCAGTACTTC,CASSGTGSGDIQYF
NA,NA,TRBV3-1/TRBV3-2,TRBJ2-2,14,TGTGCCAGCAGCCAAATGGAGGGGTCCGGGGAGCTGTTTTTT,CASSQMEGSGELFF
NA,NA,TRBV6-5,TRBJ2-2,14,TGTGCCAGCAGTTCTAAGGGGGAGGGCGGGGAGCTGTTTTTT,CASSSKGEGGELFF
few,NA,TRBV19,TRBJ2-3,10,TGTGCCAGCTTCGGAGATACGCAGTATTTT,CASFGDTQYF
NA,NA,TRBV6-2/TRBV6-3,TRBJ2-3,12,TGTGCCAGCAGTTACGGAGGGGTTACGCAGTATTTT,CASSYGGVTQYF
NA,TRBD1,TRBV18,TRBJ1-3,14,TGTGCCAGCTCACCATTCAGCAGGGGGAACACCATATATTTT,CASSPFSRGNTIYF
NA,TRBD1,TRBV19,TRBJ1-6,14,TGTGCCAGTAGTGGAGGGACAGAAAATTCACCCCTCCACTTT,CASSGGTENSPLHF
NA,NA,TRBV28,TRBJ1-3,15,TGTGCCAGCAGTTCGGGACTGAGCTCTGGAAACACCATATATTTT,CASSSGLSSGNTIYF
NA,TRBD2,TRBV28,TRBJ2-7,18,TGTGCCAGCAGTTTATCGGGGCTAGCGGGAGGAAGTTCCTACGAGCAGTACTTC,CASSLSGLAGGSSYEQYF
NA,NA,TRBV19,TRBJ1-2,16,TGTGCCAGTAGTATAGATCCAGGGGCCGTCGGCTATGGCTACACCTTC,CASSIDPGAVGYGYTF
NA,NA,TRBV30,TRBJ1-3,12,TGTGCCTGGATGAGCTCTGGAAACACCATATATTTT,CAWMSSGNTIYF
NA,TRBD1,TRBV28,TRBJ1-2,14,TGTGCCAGCCTGGCAGGGGGTATTGACTATGGCTACACCTTC,CASLAGGIDYGYTF
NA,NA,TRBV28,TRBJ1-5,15,TGTGCCAGCAGTTTAGGTTTTGGGCAGGGGTCGGCCCAGCATTTT,CASSLGFGQGSAQHF
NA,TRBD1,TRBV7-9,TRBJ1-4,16,TGTGCCAGCAGCCCGGGACAGGGGGCGTTTAATGAAAAACTGTTTTTT,CASSPGQGAFNEKLFF
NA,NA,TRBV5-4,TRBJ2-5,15,TGTGCCAGCTCCCGTGGTGGCAGGGGCCAAGAGACCCAGTACTTC,CASSRGGRGQETQYF
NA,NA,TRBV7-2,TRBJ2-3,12,TGTGCCAGCAGCAGCACCCCAGATACGCAGTATTTT,CASSSTPDTQYF
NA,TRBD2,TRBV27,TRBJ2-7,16,TGTGCCAGCAGTTTAGGTAGCGGGAGCCCCTCCTACGAGCAGTACTTC,CASSLGSGSPSYEQYF
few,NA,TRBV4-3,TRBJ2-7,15,TGCGCCAGCAGCCAGATGGGCGGCGGGGAATACGAGCAGTACTTC,CASSQMGGGEYEQYF
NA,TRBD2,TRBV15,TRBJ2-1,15,TGTGCCACCAGCACAGCGGGAGGGCATTGGAATGAGCAGTTCTTC,CATSTAGGHWNEQFF
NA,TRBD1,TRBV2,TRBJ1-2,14,TGTGCCAGCAGTGGACAGGGGGCGCGGTATGGCTACACCTTC,CASSGQGARYGYTF
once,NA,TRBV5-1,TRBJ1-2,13,TGCGCCAGCAGCTTTGCAGGGTCGTATGGCTACACCTTC,CASSFAGSYGYTF
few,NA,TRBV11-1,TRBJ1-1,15,TGTGCCAGCAGCTTAGATCGGGGGGCGAGCACTGAAGCTTTCTTT,CASSLDRGASTEAFF
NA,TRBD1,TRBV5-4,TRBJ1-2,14,TGTGCCAGCAGCGCGGGACAGGGCAGCTATGGCTACACCTTC,CASSAGQGSYGYTF
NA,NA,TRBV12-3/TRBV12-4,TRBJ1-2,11,TGTGCCAGCAGTCTAGGGCAAGGCTACACCTTC,CASSLGQGYTF
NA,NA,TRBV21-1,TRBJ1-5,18,TGTGCCAGCAGCCGCGGGGACCCCAGGTCCTTAAGCAATCAGCCCCAGCATTTT,CASSRGDPRSLSNQPQHF
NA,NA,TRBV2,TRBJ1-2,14,TGTGCCAGCACTGGGGGGGCGCGATCCTATGGCTACACCTTC,CASTGGARSYGYTF
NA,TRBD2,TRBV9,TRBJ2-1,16,TGTGCCAGCAGCGTAGCGGTCCTAGCGGGAGAAGGTGAGCAGTTCTTC,CASSVAVLAGEGEQFF
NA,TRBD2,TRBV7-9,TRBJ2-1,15,TGTGCCAGCAGCCCACCCGGGACTAAGGTCAATGAGCAGTTCTTC,CASSPPGTKVNEQFF